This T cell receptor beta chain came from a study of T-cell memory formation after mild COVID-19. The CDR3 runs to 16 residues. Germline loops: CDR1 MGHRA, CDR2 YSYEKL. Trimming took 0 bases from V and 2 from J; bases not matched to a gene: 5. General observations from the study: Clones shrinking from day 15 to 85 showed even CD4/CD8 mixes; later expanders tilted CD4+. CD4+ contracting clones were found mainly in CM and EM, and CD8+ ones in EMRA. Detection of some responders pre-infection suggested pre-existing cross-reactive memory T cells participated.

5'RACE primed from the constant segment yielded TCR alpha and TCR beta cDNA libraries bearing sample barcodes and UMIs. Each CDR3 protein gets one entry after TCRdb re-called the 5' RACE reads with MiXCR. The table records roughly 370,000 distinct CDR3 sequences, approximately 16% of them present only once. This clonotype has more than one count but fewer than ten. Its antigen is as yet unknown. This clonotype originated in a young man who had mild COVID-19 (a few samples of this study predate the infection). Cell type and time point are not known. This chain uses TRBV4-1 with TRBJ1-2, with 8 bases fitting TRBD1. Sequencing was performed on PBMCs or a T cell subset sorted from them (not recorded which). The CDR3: CASSQDRRTGNYGYTF. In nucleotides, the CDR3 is TGCGCCAGCAGCCAAGATCGAAGGACAGGGAACTATGGCTACACCTTC.